Listed here are 23 T cell receptor beta chains from one sample, sequenced in a study of graft-versus-host responses after intestinal transplantation. TCRdb's table, derived via immunoSEQ multiplex PCR, lists solely in-frame clones and lacks some. The sample yields about 19,000 clones, 80% to 95% seen once. The sequenced sample was PBMCs, obtained less than 400 days after transplant. These receptor sequences come from a human patient who received an intestinal transplant, so some T cells may come from the graft donor.

The chain joins TRBV25-1 to TRBJ1-6; D possibly corresponds to TRBD1 (5 bases). The CDR3 totals 13 residues. V dropped 6 bases and J dropped 7 bases, with 10 bases sitting between them. Germline lookup yields CDR1 MGHDK and CDR2 SYGVNS. CDR3 protein: CASSLEGNSPLHF. In nucleotides, the CDR3 is TGTGCCAGCAGCCTAGAGGGGAATTCACCCCTCCACTTT.

This rearrangement joins TRBV6-5 to TRBJ1-1, with unresolved D. CDR3 size: 13 residues. Germline CDR1 MNHEY, CDR2 SVGAGI. Deletions cut 8 bases from V and 1 base from J, with 11 bases between. The CDR3 DNA follows: TGTGCCAGCCTGAATGACGGGAACACTGAAGCTTTCTTT. Translation: CASLNDGNTEAFF.

This chain uses TRBV6-1 with TRBJ2-7, with 9 bases that match TRBD1. Trimming at V came to 6 bases and at J to 5 bases, leaving 5 bases not matched to a gene. The germline V gene has CDR1 MNHNS and CDR2 SASEGT. CDR3 length equals 13 residues. As DNA, the CDR3 is TGTGCCAGCAGATGGACAGGGGAGAACGAGCAGTACTTC. As protein: CASRWTGENEQYF.

This chain connects TRBV11-1 to TRBJ2-7, with TRBD1 identical over 10 bases. The V segment lost 5 bases and the J segment 5 bases; nucleotides outside the gene matches: 6. Germline CDR1 is SGHAT and CDR2 is FQDESV (reference sequence). The CDR3 is 14 residues long. Here the CDR3 DNA reads TGTGCCAGCAGCGCCGGGACAGGGGCCCACGAGCAGTACTTC. Protein sequence: CASSAGTGAHEQYF.

This sequence joins TRBV15 and TRBJ2-5; D is ambiguous. The V end was cut by 1 base, the J end by 1 base, with 10 bases between. The V gene's germline CDR1 is LNHNV and CDR2 YYDKDF (reference sequence). The CDR3 spans 15 residues. The CDR3 loop reads CATSRVWPAQETQYF. The CDR3 nucleotides read TGTGCCACCAGCAGAGTTTGGCCAGCCCAAGAGACCCAGTACTTC.

The chain combines TRBV4-1 with TRBJ1-2; D might be TRBD1 (6 bases). CDR1 MGHRA and CDR2 YSYEKL come from the germline V gene. CDR3 length: 15 residues. The V gene lost 0 bases and the J gene lost 4 bases, with 12 bases spanning the gap. The CDR3, as DNA: TGCGCCAGCAGCCAAGATTGGACAGTTATCTATGGCTACACCTTC. Translating it yields CASSQDWTVIYGYTF.

V and J are TRBV5-1 and TRBJ2-6; D gene uncertain. The CDR3 spans 16 residues. Germline V gene data show CDR1 as SGHRS and CDR2 as YFSETQ. V dropped 2 bases and J dropped 0 bases, with 9 bases sitting between them. CDR3 sequence reads: CASSFYLGSGANVLTF. The CDR3 DNA sequence: TGCGCCAGCAGCTTCTACTTGGGCTCTGGGGCCAACGTCCTGACTTTC.

The chain couples TRBV4-1 to TRBJ1-2; 9 bases are shared with TRBD1. The CDR3 loop spans 16 amino acids. Germline V lookup: CDR1 MGHRA, CDR2 YSYEKL. The V and J ends lost 4 bases and 8 bases, in that order; junction bases with no gene match: 14. The CDR3, as DNA: TGCGCCAGCAGCCGATACGTCCCGACAGGGGGTGGGGGCTACACCTTC. Residues: CASSRYVPTGGGGYTF.

This clone was observed once. The chain couples TRBV7-3 to TRBJ2-4; TRBD2 might be the D (5 bases). CDR3 length: 15 amino acids. Looked up from germline, CDR1 is SGHTA and CDR2 is FQGTGA. V dropped 3 bases and J dropped 2 bases, with 11 bases sitting between them. The CDR3 here is CASSFVTRTKNIQYF. CDR3 bases: TGTGCCAGCAGCTTCGTCACTAGGACCAAAAACATTCAGTACTTC.

This chain uses TRBV28 with TRBJ2-1; a weak D match, TRBD2 (7 bases). CDR1 is MDHEN and CDR2 is SYDVKM in the germline V gene. The CDR3 totals 13 residues. Trimming shortened V by 3 bases and J by 6 bases, and 9 bases separated the two germline ends. This CDR3 is CASSFGGANEQFF. The CDR3 DNA sequence: TGTGCCAGCAGTTTTGGGGGGGCCAATGAGCAGTTCTTC.

The chain links TRBV28 to TRBJ2-2; TRBD1 agrees at 7 bases. V lost 3 bases and J lost 4; bases outside the gene matches: 5. The CDR3 length is 15 residues. Looked up from germline, CDR1 is MDHEN and CDR2 is SYDVKM. This CDR3 is CASSFHAGGTGELFF. Written as DNA, the CDR3 is TGTGCCAGCAGTTTCCATGCAGGGGGCACCGGGGAGCTGTTTTTT.

A remark on this clone: Other DNA sequences from this sample encode an identical CDR3 as well. CDR3 sequence: CASAWRESSYEQYF. CDR3 bases: TGTGCCAGCGCTTGGAGGGAGAGCTCCTACGAGCAGTACTTC. This rearrangement joins TRBV2 to TRBJ2-7; maybe TRBD2 (6 bases). In germline, CDR1 is SNHLY, CDR2 FYNNEI. V was shortened by 8 bases and J by 0 bases, with 14 bases between the two germline ends. The CDR3 is 14 residues long.

V usage is TRBV7-9 and J usage is TRBJ1-2; D unclear. This CDR3 region has 16 residues. Germline V gene data show CDR1 as SEHNR and CDR2 as FQNEAQ (reference sequence). The V end was cut by 6 bases, the J end by 12 bases, with 29 bases between. This chain's CDR3 is CASRLLRTAGFGLDTF. The CDR3 coding sequence is TGTGCCAGCAGGCTACTAAGGACGGCGGGGTTTGGCCTAGACACCTTC.

The chain links TRBV6-4 to TRBJ2-3; a weak D match, TRBD2 (6 bases). Trimming removed 2 bases at V and 0 bases at J, with 12 bases between. CDR3 length equals 16 residues. The germline gives CDR1 MRHNA, CDR2 SNTAGT. In nucleotides, the CDR3 is TGTGCCAGCAGTGACGACGCCGGGACTAGCACAGATACGCAGTATTTT. Protein product: CASSDDAGTSTDTQYF.

This clone was counted only a few times. The chain employs TRBV11-3 and TRBJ2-3; 8 bases are shared with TRBD1. The length of the CDR3 is 15 residues. Germline CDR1 and CDR2: SGHNT and YENEEA. After removal of 0 bases from V and 2 bases from J, the junction contained 1 base not matched to a gene. The CDR3: CASSLEQGDTDTQYF. Written as DNA, the CDR3 is TGTGCCAGCAGCTTAGAACAGGGGGACACAGATACGCAGTATTTT.

This chain joins TRBV28 and TRBJ1-2; D perhaps matches TRBD1 (5 bases). V gave up 7 bases and J gave up 0 bases, with 15 bases separating them. This CDR3 region has 15 residues. Germline lookup yields CDR1 MDHEN and CDR2 SYDVKM. CDR3: CASNPTADSNYGYTF. The CDR3 nucleotides read TGTGCCAGCAACCCGACAGCAGATTCTAACTATGGCTACACCTTC.

The rearrangement joins TRBV5-1 to TRBJ2-1; D remains ambiguous. V gave up 4 bases and J gave up 9 bases, with 14 bases separating them. Germline V gives CDR1 SGHRS, CDR2 YFSETQ. This CDR3 comprises 13 residues. CDR3 protein: CASSVGGSVEQFF. The DNA of the CDR3 is TGCGCCAGCAGCGTCGGTGGATCGGTTGAGCAGTTCTTC.

The V gene is TRBV6-1, the J gene TRBJ1-6, with D unclear. Germline CDR1 MNHNS, CDR2 SASEGT. V lost 8 bases to trimming and J lost 10 bases, with 12 bases between them. This CDR3 is built from 12 residues. The CDR3 DNA reads TGTGCCAGCCATGATGGAGTATCACCCCTCCACTTT. Translation gives CASHDGVSPLHF.

This clone was recorded once. This sequence joins TRBV10-2 and TRBJ2-4; a weak D match, TRBD2 (6 bases). V lost 5 bases to trimming and J lost 2 bases, with 16 bases between them. Germline-derived CDR1 and CDR2 are WSHSY and SAAADI. The CDR3 runs to 16 residues. The CDR3 DNA reads as TGCGCCAGCAGTTTCGGGACTCCGAGTTCCAAAAACATTCAGTACTTC. Amino acids: CASSFGTPSSKNIQYF.

CDR3 nucleotide sequence: TGTGCCAGCAGCTTATCTAGCGGATCCTACGAGCAGTACTTC. This translates into CASSLSSGSYEQYF. The chain couples TRBV11-1 to TRBJ2-7; 7 bases are shared with TRBD2. This CDR3 has 14 residues. V lost 2 bases, J lost 1 base, and 2 bases stayed unmatched. Per the germline V gene, CDR1 is SGHAT and CDR2 is FQDESV (reference sequence).

This sequence joins TRBV4-1 and TRBJ2-3; no definite D call. V gave up 1 base and J gave up 3 bases, with 14 bases separating them. In germline, CDR1 is MGHRA, CDR2 YSYEKL. This CDR3 contains 16 residues. The CDR3 DNA is TGCGCCAGCAGCCAAGTTTATCCCCTTCTAACAGATACGCAGTATTTT. This gives the protein CASSQVYPLLTDTQYF.

The V call is TRBV11-2, the J call TRBJ2-7, with D possibly called TRBD1 or TRBD2 (5 bases each). There are 15 residues in the CDR3. Trimming stripped 2 bases from V and 3 bases from J, with 14 bases between. Germline CDR1 is SGHAT and CDR2 is FQNNGV. The chain's CDR3 is CASSLRPGTVYEQYF. The CDR3 DNA follows: TGTGCCAGCAGCTTACGCCCCGGGACGGTCTACGAGCAGTACTTC.

This chain joins TRBV6-4 and TRBJ2-2, with D maybe TRBD2 (5 bases). The V gene lost 5 bases and the J gene lost 1 base, with 5 bases spanning the gap. Germline-derived CDR1 and CDR2 are MRHNA and SNTAGT. The CDR3 loop spans 13 amino acids. The CDR3 DNA reads TGTGCCAGCAGTAGCGGGAACACCGGGGAGCTGTTTTTT. Its translation is CASSSGNTGELFF.